This paragraph reports one T cell receptor beta chain. This specimen comes from a study of blood T cell repertoires in COVID-19. Study-wide context: The United States, Italy and Spain were the sources of the acute and convalescent COVID-19 samples.

TCRdb's table, derived via immunoSEQ multiplex PCR, lists solely in-frame clones and lacks some. The repertoire holds approximately 99,000 clones, with more than 65% as singletons. Looked up from germline, CDR1 is SGHTA and CDR2 is FQGTGA. The CDR3 extends over 15 amino acids. Trimming removed 2 bases at V and 5 bases at J, with 12 bases between. V gene TRBV7-3 combines with J gene TRBJ2-2; D is possibly TRBD1 (6 bases). What was sequenced was peripheral blood. The TCR comes from an elderly woman with active or convalescent COVID-19. The CDR3 region is CASSLAGAGTGELFF. The DNA for the CDR3 is TGTGCCAGCAGCTTAGCAGGGGCTGGAACCGGGGAGCTGTTTTTT.